This TCR beta chain came from a study of cytomegalovirus exposure and HLA in healthy donors. Study overall: Genotyping showed 81% of 398 donors falling in the Caucasian-associated ancestry cluster.

Study-wide findings and caveats: A later analysis linked a missense variant in DCLRE1C to the trimming of TCR beta V and J genes. A classifier reportedly called cytomegalovirus status with high sensitivity and specificity.

It was with 60 Vbeta and 13 Jbeta primers that the PCR ran. As handled by the study authors: Per a later analysis, the number of unique TCR beta chains was some 75 million, of which roughly 9.9 million were shared. Sequencing was performed with immunoSEQ multiplex PCR; in TCRdb, only in-frame clones are kept and a portion is missing. The V and J calls and clone size come from that table; D and trimming were worked out from the DNA. The sample contains around 120,000 clones, 82% of which appear only once. With respect to this clone: The antigen is undetermined.

The CDR3 is 15 amino acids. V was clipped by 3 bases and J by 8 bases; unmatched bases: 6. Germline CDR1 is MGHRA and CDR2 is YSYEKL. The V call is TRBV4-1, the J call TRBJ2-1; 11 bases fit TRBD2. The sequence came from a boy aged 2-9 years in good health and CMV-seronegative. The sample was PBMCs. The CDR3 is CASSQKLAGVDEQFF. The CDR3, as DNA: TGCGCCAGCAGCCAGAAACTAGCGGGGGTAGATGAGCAGTTCTTC.